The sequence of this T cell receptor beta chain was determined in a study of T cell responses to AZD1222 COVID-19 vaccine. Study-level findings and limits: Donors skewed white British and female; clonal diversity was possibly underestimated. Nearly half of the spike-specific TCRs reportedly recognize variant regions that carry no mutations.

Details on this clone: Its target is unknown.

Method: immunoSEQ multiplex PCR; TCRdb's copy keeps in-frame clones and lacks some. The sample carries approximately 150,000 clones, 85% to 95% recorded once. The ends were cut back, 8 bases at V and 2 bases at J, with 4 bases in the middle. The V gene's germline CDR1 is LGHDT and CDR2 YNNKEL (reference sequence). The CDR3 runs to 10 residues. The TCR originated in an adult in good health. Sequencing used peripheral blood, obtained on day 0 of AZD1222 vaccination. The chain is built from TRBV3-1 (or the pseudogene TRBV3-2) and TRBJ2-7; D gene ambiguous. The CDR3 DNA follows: TGTGCCAGCGGAACCTACGAGCAGTACTTC. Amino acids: CASGTYEQYF.